This record covers a single T cell receptor (beta chain). Using immunoSEQ multiplex PCR, the repertoire was profiled, and TCRdb retains in-frame clones only, with some absent. The sample contains approximately 85,000 clones, about 94% of which appear only once. This entry comes from a study of technical replicates of blood from a few donors. The germline gives CDR1 SGHTA, CDR2 FQGNSA. The trim removed 3 bases at V and 2 bases at J, leaving 10 bases unmatched. The CDR3 sequence is 19 residues long. This clonotype was obtained from a human donor in good health. Material for sequencing was T cells isolated from PBMCs. This rearrangement joins TRBV7-2 to TRBJ2-1, with TRBD2 matching over 13 bases. CDR3 nucleotide sequence: TGTGCCAGCAGCTTCCCGGGACTAGCGGGGAGAACCACCTACAATGAGCAGTTCTTC. This sequence encodes CASSFPGLAGRTTYNEQFF.